A single sample is the source of the 16 T cell receptor beta chains below, sequenced in a study of cytomegalovirus exposure and HLA in healthy donors (TCRdb year 2017). Libraries came from the immunoSEQ multiplex PCR assay. For the multiplex PCR, a mixture combining 60 forward primers for TCR Vbeta segments and 13 reverse primers for TCR Jbeta segments was used. The table comes from immuneACCESS by way of TCRdb, which keeps in-frame sequences with V and J called. Part of the clones is missing from these tables; in studies checked, under half for an unresolved V gene and the rest for unknown reasons. Present in this sample are 65,000 to 95,000 clones, 75% of which were seen just once. Around an eighth of the sample is held by the ten biggest clonotypes. Source material: PBMCs. These TCRs come from a man between 70 and 80 years old in good health and CMV-seronegative.

In regard to this clone: In the same sample, other DNA sequences code for this CDR3. The rearrangement links TRBV7-9 to TRBJ2-5; D ambiguous. Germline V gene sequence: CDR1 SEHNR, CDR2 FQNEAQ (reference sequence). Trimming took 3 bases from V and 2 from J, leaving 7 bases between them. The CDR3 has 13 residues. CDR3 sequence (DNA): TGTGCCAGCAGCTTTTCCGGGCAAGAGACCCAGTACTTC. Protein sequence: CASSFSGQETQYF. The whole variable domain, remainder taken from reference TRBV7-9 and TRBJ2-5, is DTGVSQNPRHKITKRGQNVTFRCDPISEHNRLYWYRQTLGQGPEFLTYFQNEAQLEKSRLLSDRFSAERPKGSFSTLEIQRTEQGDSAMYLCASSFSGQETQYFGPGTRLLVL.

This clone has only a few counts. The V gene is TRBV6-6, the J gene TRBJ1-2; 9 nucleotides line up with TRBD1. CDR1 and CDR2 from the germline V gene are MNHNY and SVGAGI (reference sequence). The CDR3 consists of 13 residues. The junction had 6 bases not matched to a gene; V was cut back by 6 bases and J by 7 bases. The CDR3 is CASRIQGAGGYTF. The DNA for the CDR3 is TGTGCCAGCAGGATACAGGGGGCCGGTGGCTACACCTTC.

For the CDR3, the DNA is TGTGCCAGCAGTGAAGAGGCGGGAGATGGCTACACCTTC. Its protein is CASSEEAGDGYTF. This rearrangement joins TRBV6-1 to TRBJ1-2, with D hard to call. With 1 base removed from V and 6 bases from J, the gap between germline ends came to 9 bases. Germline V gene sequence: CDR1 MNHNS, CDR2 SASEGT. CDR3 length equals 13 residues.

This clone has just one count. The V call is TRBV11-2, the J call TRBJ2-7; TRBD2 matches 9 bases. Trimming removed 1 base from V and 1 base from J; junction bases left unmatched: 2. Germline assignment: CDR1 SGHAT and CDR2 FQNNGV. The CDR3 has 15 amino acids. CDR3 loop: CASSLGLAGSYEQYF. The DNA of the CDR3 is TGTGCCAGCAGCTTAGGCCTAGCGGGGTCCTACGAGCAGTACTTC.

The chain links TRBV4-3 to TRBJ2-3, with 9 bases aligning to TRBD2. V shed 1 base and J 2 bases; nucleotides not matched to a gene: 4. From germline, CDR1 is LGHNA and CDR2 YSLEER. The CDR3 extends over 16 amino acids. This CDR3 is CASSQGSGGSTDTQYF. The CDR3 coding sequence is TGCGCCAGCAGCCAAGGTAGCGGGGGCTCCACAGATACGCAGTATTTT.

The chain combines TRBV7-9 with TRBJ2-1, with D hard to call. The CDR3 sequence is 11 residues long. V was pared by 2 bases and J by 9 bases, with 5 bases between. Per germline, CDR1 SEHNR and CDR2 FQNEAQ (reference sequence). The CDR3 DNA follows: TGTGCCAGCAGCTTATCATTTGAGCAGTTCTTC. It specifies CASSLSFEQFF.

This clone was seen more than once but under ten times. The chain recombines TRBV6-6 with TRBJ2-7, with D maybe TRBD1 (8 bases). V was pared by 5 bases and J by 4 bases, with 15 bases between. Germline V gene sequence: CDR1 MNHNY, CDR2 SVGAGI (reference sequence). CDR3 length: 14 residues. In DNA form, the CDR3 reads TGTGCCAGCAGTATACAGGGGGGGCAGTACGAGCAGTACTTC. Residues: CASSIQGGQYEQYF.

CDR3 protein: CASSLLTSGSDTQYF. The CDR3 region has the DNA TGTGCCAGCAGCCTCCTGACTAGCGGATCAGATACGCAGTATTTT. This chain joins TRBV11-2 and TRBJ2-3; 9 bases align to TRBD2. There are 15 residues in the CDR3. Trimming removed 5 bases from V and 4 bases from J; junction bases left unmatched: 7. Germline V gene lookup returns CDR1 SGHAT and CDR2 FQNNGV.

This chain links TRBV7-2 with TRBJ1-3; D might be TRBD1 (5 bases). The germline V and J ends were trimmed by 5 bases and 0 bases, with 8 bases remaining between them. The CDR3 loop spans 14 amino acids. Germline CDR1 reads SGHTA; CDR2 reads FQGNSA. As DNA, the CDR3 is TGTGCCAGCAGCCGACAGAGCTCTGGAAACACCATATATTTT. Its translation: CASSRQSSGNTIYF.

This rearrangement joins TRBV6-6 to TRBJ1-2; D gene uncertain. There are 15 residues in the CDR3. Trimming took off 0 bases at V and 1 base at J, with 9 bases between the two ends. Germline lookup yields CDR1 MNHNY and CDR2 SVGAGI (reference sequence). As DNA, the CDR3 is TGTGCCAGCAGTTACTCACCGGGGAGTAACTATGGCTACACCTTC. It specifies CASSYSPGSNYGYTF.

This chain joins TRBV29-1 and TRBJ2-2; the match to TRBD2 covers 13 bases. The CDR3 has 16 residues. The trim removed 4 bases at V and 6 bases at J, leaving 8 bases unmatched. Germline V gives CDR1 SQVTM, CDR2 ANQGSEA. This chain's CDR3 is CSVGTSGRASSGELFF. The CDR3 DNA is TGCAGCGTTGGCACTAGCGGGAGGGCTTCGTCCGGGGAGCTGTTTTTT.

The rearrangement links TRBV19 to TRBJ2-1; 9 bases agree with TRBD2. CDR3 size: 17 residues. Germline CDR1 is LNHDA and CDR2 is SQIVND (reference sequence). Germline trimming cut 4 bases from V and 8 bases from J; bases unmatched to any gene: 15. For the CDR3, the DNA is TGTGCCAGTAGTACTTACCGCGAGCCTAGCGGGAAAGATGAGCAGTTCTTC. Protein product: CASSTYREPSGKDEQFF.

The chain has TRBV19 and TRBJ1-2, with D possibly matching TRBD1 (5 bases). This CDR3 spans 15 amino acids. Germline V gene lookup returns CDR1 LNHDA and CDR2 SQIVND (reference sequence). V lost 3 bases and J lost 2, with 13 bases in between. The CDR3 spells CASSMGGWGNYGYTF. CDR3 coding DNA: TGTGCCAGTAGTATGGGGGGATGGGGCAACTATGGCTACACCTTC.

This rearrangement joins TRBV28 to TRBJ2-5; D remains unclear. The J call is in doubt because the DNA end fits TRBJ2-7 better. The CDR3 loop spans 13 amino acids. In germline, CDR1 is MDHEN, CDR2 SYDVKM. CDR3: CASSSPSDYEQYF. Here the CDR3 DNA reads TGTGCCAGCAGTTCCCCCTCGGACTACGAGCAGTACTTC.

This clone was counted between two and nine times. The rearrangement joins TRBV5-1 to TRBJ1-1; D uncertain. The germline V gene has CDR1 SGHRS and CDR2 YFSETQ. This CDR3 is 14 amino acids long. Trimming cost V 0 bases and J 1 base, with 7 bases left between them. The CDR3 reads CASSLGPGNTEAFF. DNA for the CDR3: TGCGCCAGCAGCTTGGGGCCGGGGAACACTGAAGCTTTCTTT.

The chain combines TRBV6-5 with TRBJ1-1; maybe TRBD1 (6 bases). V lost 7 bases, J lost 5 bases, and 20 bases lay in between. The CDR3 runs to 15 residues. CDR1 is MNHEY, CDR2 SVGAGI, per germline. CDR3 nucleotide sequence: TGTGCCAGCAATTCCATAGGGGGTGGTGAGACTGAAGCTTTCTTT. Translation: CASNSIGGGETEAFF.